This paragraph covers one T cell receptor (beta chain) sequence. Its antigen is undetermined. The CDR3 covers 15 residues. V lost 1 base to trimming and J lost 5 bases, with 14 bases between them. CDR1 is MNHNS, CDR2 SASEGT, per germline. This entry belongs to a study of shared clonotypes between healthy human individuals. As for the study in general: The donors, two women and three men, were aged 18 to 49. Study-level points and caveats: Sampling was confined to blood; repertoires within tissues likely differ. Researchers found naive subsets generally carried larger estimated richness than memory subsets. It was observed that roughly 5.1% of naive CD4 clonotypes were shared across a handful of donors.

Only in-frame clones appear in the TCRdb table, and some are missing; sequencing was by immunoSEQ multiplex PCR. Found here are around 1 million clones, over 60% of them singletons; the top ten hold around 1.5%. The source is a man in his late teens or twenties in good health. The chain is built from TRBV6-1 and TRBJ2-5, with D possibly matching TRBD2 (7 bases). The specimen sequenced was memory CD4+ T cells sorted from blood. The subset is: CD45RA-negative fraction. CDR3 residues: CASSEGEGGAETQYF. The CDR3 DNA reads TGTGCCAGCAGTGAAGGGGAGGGGGGCGCTGAGACCCAGTACTTC.